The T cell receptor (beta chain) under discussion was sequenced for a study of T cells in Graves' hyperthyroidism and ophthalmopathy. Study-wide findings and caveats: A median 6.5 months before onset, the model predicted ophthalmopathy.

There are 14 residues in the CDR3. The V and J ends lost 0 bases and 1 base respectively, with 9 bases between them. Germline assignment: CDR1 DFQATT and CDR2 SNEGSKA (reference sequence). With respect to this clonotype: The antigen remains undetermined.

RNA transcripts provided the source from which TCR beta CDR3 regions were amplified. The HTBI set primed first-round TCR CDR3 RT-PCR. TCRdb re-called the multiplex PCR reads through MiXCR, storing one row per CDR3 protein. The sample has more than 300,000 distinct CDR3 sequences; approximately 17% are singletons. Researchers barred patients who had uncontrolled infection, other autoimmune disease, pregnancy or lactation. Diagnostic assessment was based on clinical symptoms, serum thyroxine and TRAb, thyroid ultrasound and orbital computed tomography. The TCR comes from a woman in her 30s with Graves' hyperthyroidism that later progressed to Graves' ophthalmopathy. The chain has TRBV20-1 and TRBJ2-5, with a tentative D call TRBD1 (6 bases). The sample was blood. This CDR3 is CSARDRGIQETQYF. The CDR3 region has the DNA TGCAGTGCTAGAGACAGGGGAATCCAAGAGACCCAGTACTTC.